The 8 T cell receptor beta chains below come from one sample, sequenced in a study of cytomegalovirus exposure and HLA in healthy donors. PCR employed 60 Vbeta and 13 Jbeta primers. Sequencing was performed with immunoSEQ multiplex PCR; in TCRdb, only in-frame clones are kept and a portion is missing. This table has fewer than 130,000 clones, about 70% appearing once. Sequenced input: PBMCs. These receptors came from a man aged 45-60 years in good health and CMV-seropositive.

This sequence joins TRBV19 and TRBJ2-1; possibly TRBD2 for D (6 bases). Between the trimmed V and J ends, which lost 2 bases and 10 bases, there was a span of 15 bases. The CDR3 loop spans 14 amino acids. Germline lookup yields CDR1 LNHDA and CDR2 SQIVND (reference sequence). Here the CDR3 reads CASSILAGSPEQFF. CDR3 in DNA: TGTGCCAGTAGTATACTGGCGGGGAGCCCGGAGCAGTTCTTC.

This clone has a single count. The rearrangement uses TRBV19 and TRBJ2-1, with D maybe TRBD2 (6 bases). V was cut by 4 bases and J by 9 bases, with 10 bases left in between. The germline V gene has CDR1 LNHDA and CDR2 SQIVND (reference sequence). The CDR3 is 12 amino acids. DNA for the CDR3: TGTGCCAGTAGTACCGCGGGGAGTGAGCAGTTCTTC. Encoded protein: CASSTAGSEQFF.

CDR3 in amino acids: CASSRPGLAVYNEQFF. Written as DNA, the CDR3 is TGTGCCAGCAGCCGGCCGGGACTAGCGGTTTACAATGAGCAGTTCTTC. The chain uses TRBV13 and TRBJ2-1; 11 nucleotides match TRBD2. This CDR3 comprises 16 residues. Germline V gene lookup returns CDR1 PRHDT and CDR2 FYEKMQ (reference sequence). Trimming removed 5 bases from V and 4 bases from J; junction bases left unmatched: 7.

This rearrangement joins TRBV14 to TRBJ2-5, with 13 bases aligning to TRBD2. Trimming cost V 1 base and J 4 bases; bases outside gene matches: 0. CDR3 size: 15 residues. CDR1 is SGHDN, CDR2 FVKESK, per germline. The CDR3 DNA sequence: TGTGCCAGCAGCCAAGGACTAGCGGGAGGAGAGACCCAGTACTTC. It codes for CASSQGLAGGETQYF.

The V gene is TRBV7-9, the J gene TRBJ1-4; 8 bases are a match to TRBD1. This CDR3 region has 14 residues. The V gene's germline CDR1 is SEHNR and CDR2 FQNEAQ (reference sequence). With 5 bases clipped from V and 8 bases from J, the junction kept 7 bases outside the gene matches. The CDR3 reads CASSRTGSGEKLFF. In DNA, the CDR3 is TGTGCCAGCAGCCGGACAGGGAGTGGGGAAAAACTGTTTTTT.

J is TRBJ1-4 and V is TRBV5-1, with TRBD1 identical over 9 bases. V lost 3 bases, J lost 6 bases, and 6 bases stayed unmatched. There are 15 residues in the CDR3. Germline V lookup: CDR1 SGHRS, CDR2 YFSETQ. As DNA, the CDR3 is TGCGCCAGCAGCTCCCCAGACAGGGGGTATGAAAAACTGTTTTTT. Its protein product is CASSSPDRGYEKLFF.

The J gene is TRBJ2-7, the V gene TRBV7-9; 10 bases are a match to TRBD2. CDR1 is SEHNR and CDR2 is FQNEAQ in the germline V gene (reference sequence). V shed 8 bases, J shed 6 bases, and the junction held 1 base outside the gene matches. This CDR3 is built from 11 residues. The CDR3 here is CASQREGEQYF. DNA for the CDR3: TGTGCCAGCCAGCGGGAGGGCGAGCAGTACTTC.

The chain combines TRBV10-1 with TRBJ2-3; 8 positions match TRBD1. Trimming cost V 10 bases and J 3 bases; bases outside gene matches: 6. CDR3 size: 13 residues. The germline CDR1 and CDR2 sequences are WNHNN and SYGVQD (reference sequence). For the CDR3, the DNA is TGCGCCAAAACAGGGGGTAGGACAGATACGCAGTATTTT. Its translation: CAKTGGRTDTQYF.